This T cell receptor (beta chain) was sequenced during a study of blood T cell repertoires in COVID-19. Study details: Some COVID-19 samples were acute and others convalescent; all came from the United States, Italy and Spain.

This clone was detected only once. Measured with immunoSEQ multiplex PCR; TCRdb has only the in-frame clones, and not every one. The sample has under 200,000 clones, roughly nine tenths seen once. V lost 7 bases to trimming and J lost 0 bases; unmatched junction nucleotides: 15. The CDR3 extends over 18 amino acids. Per the germline V gene, CDR1 is LNHDA and CDR2 is SQIVND (reference sequence). V is TRBV19 and J is TRBJ1-3, with TRBD1 matching over 7 bases. This clonotype was sampled from a woman in her late teens or twenties who had recovered from COVID-19. The sequenced material came from PBMCs or T cells enriched from blood (not recorded which). CDR3: CASTPPTGLLGSGNTIYF. The CDR3, as DNA: TGTGCCAGTACCCCACCGACAGGGTTGTTAGGCTCTGGAAACACCATATATTTT.